This T cell receptor beta chain was documented in a study of shared clonotypes between healthy human individuals. Looked up from germline, CDR1 is SQVTM and CDR2 is ANQGSEA. Trimming shortened V by 4 bases and J by 0 bases, and 9 bases separated the two germline ends. The CDR3 has 13 amino acids. Each of the donors was a healthy adult who was HIV-negative and had not had a recent acute infection or vaccination. Generated by immunoSEQ multiplex PCR, the TCRdb table keeps only in-frame clones and is missing some. This sample carries approximately 2.1 million clones, just over 90% of them seen once, and the ten largest clones take 0.3% to 0.4%.

The chain recombines TRBV29-1 with TRBJ1-1; TRBD1 might be the D (5 bases). Sequencing was carried out using naive CD4+ T cells from PBMCs. Described subset: CD45RA+ positively selected. The TCR sequence derives from a man in his late teens or twenties in good health. Some clones in this sample may be carry-over from other donors' samples. In DNA, the CDR3 is TGCAGCGTTGTACAGGTGATGAACACTGAAGCTTTCTTT. Protein: CSVVQVMNTEAFF.